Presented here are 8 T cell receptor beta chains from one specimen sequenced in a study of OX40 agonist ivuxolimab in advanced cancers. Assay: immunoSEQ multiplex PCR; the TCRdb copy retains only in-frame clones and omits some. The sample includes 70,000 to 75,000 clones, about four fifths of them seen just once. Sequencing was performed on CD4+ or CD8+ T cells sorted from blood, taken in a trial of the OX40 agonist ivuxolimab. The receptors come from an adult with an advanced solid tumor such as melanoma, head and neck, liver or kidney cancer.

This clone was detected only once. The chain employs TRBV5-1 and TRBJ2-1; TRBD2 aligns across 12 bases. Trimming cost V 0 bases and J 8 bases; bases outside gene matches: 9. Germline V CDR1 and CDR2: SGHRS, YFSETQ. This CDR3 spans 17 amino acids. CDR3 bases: TGCGCCAGCAGCTTGGCGGCTAGCGGGAGGGCTAGGGATGAGCAGTTCTTC. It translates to CASSLAASGRARDEQFF. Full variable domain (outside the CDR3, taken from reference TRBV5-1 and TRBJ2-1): KAGVTQTPRYLIKTRGQQVTLSCSPISGHRSVSWYQQTPGQGLQFLFEYFSETQRNKGNFPGRFSGRQFSNSRSEMNVSTLELGDSALYLCASSLAASGRARDEQFFGPGTRLTVL.

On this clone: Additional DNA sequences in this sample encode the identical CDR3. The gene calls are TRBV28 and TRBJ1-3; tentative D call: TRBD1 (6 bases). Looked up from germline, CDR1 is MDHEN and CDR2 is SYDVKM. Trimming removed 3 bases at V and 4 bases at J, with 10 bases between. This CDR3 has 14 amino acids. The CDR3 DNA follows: TGTGCCAGCAGTTTGAGGGGGAAAGGAAACACCATATATTTT. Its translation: CASSLRGKGNTIYF.

CDR3 sequence (DNA): TGTGCCAGCAGCGTAGGTGGATCGGGTACCGGGGAGCTGTTTTTT. Residues: CASSVGGSGTGELFF. The chain combines TRBV9 with TRBJ2-2; D is undetermined. CDR3 length equals 15 residues. Germline V gene sequence: CDR1 SGDLS, CDR2 YYNGEE. V was clipped by 0 bases and J by 5 bases, with 11 bases between them.

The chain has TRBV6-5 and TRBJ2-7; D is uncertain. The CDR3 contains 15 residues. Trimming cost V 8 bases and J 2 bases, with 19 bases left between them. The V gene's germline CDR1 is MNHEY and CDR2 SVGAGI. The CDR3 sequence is CASPCRRRTAYEQYF. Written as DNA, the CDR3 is TGTGCCAGCCCCTGTCGTCGCCGAACCGCCTACGAGCAGTACTTC.

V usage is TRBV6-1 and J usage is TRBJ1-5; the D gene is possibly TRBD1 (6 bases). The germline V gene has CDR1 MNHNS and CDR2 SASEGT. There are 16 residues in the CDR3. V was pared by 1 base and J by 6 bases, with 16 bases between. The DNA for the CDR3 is TGTGCCAGCAGTGAAGTTTCAGGGGAGCTACGTCAGCCCCAGCATTTT. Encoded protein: CASSEVSGELRQPQHF.

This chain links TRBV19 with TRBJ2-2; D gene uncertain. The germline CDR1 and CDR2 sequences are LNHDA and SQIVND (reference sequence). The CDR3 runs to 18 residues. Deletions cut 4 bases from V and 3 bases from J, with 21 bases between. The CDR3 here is CASSKSLGVPGDTGELFF. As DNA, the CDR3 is TGTGCCAGTAGTAAGAGTCTGGGCGTACCTGGGGACACCGGGGAGCTGTTTTTT.

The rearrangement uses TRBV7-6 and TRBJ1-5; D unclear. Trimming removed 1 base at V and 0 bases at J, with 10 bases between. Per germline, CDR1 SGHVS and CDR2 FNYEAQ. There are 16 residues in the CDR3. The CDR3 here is CASSLGQGASNQPQHF. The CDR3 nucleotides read TGTGCCAGCAGCTTAGGGCAAGGAGCTAGCAATCAGCCCCAGCATTTT.

The CDR3 DNA is TGTGCCACTACCGGGACAACCTCCTACGAGCAGTACTTC. Translated: CATTGTTSYEQYF. The chain joins TRBV28 to TRBJ2-7; the D gene is possibly TRBD1 (6 bases). CDR1 is MDHEN and CDR2 is SYDVKM in the germline V gene. The V end lost 10 bases, the J end lost 0 bases, and 13 bases lay between the germline ends. The CDR3 sequence is 13 residues long.